The 29 T cell receptor beta chains reported below all come from one sample, sequenced in a study of control samples from healthy donors and cancer patients. Generated by immunoSEQ multiplex PCR, the TCRdb table keeps only in-frame clones and is missing some. The table has about 120,000 clones, about 87% seen once. The sample consisted of blood. The receptors were gathered from a man aged 30-40 years in good health.

The chain recombines TRBV30 with TRBJ1-6, with 9 bases fitting TRBD1. V was pared by 8 bases and J by 0 bases, with 8 bases of the junction left unmatched. The V gene's germline CDR1 is GTSNPN and CDR2 SVGIG (reference sequence). This CDR3 has 16 residues. CDR3 sequence (DNA): TGTGCCCTGGGGACAGGGATCAACTCCTATAATTCACCCCTCCACTTT. Translation: CALGTGINSYNSPLHF.

This chain connects TRBV30 to TRBJ1-5; maybe TRBD1 (6 bases). The CDR3 is 13 amino acids. Trimming removed 4 bases from V and 4 bases from J, with 11 bases in between. Per the germline V gene, CDR1 is GTSNPN and CDR2 is SVGIG (reference sequence). In DNA form, the CDR3 reads TGTGCCTGGAATTTAGACAGGAATCAGCCCCAGCATTTT. Encoded protein: CAWNLDRNQPQHF. Full variable domain (remainder filled in from reference TRBV30 and TRBJ1-5): SQTIHQWPATLVQPVGSPLSLECTVEGTSNPNLYWYRQAAGRGLQLLFYSVGIGQISSEVPQNLSASRPQDRQFILSSKKLLLSDSGFYLCAWNLDRNQPQHFGDGTRLSIL.

V and J are TRBV9 and TRBJ1-2; perhaps TRBD1 as D (6 bases). The germline CDR1 and CDR2 sequences are SGDLS and YYNGEE. The CDR3 is 14 amino acids. V lost 4 bases and J lost 7, with 17 bases in between. The CDR3 loop reads CASSSWTVSIGYTF. The CDR3 DNA reads as TGTGCCAGCAGCTCGTGGACAGTCTCTATTGGCTACACCTTC.

This sequence joins TRBV7-2 and TRBJ1-2, with 11 positions matching TRBD1. Per germline, CDR1 SGHTA and CDR2 FQGNSA. The junction had 5 bases not matched to a gene; V was cut back by 4 bases and J by 7 bases. This CDR3 has 14 residues. The CDR3, as DNA: TGTGCCAGCAGCTCCGGACAGGGGGCCAGTGGCTACACCTTC. Its protein product is CASSSGQGASGYTF. Filled out from reference TRBV7-2 and TRBJ1-2, the complete variable domain reads GAGVSQSPSNKVTEKGKDVELRCDPISGHTALYWYRQSLGQGLEFLIYFQGNSAPDKSGLPSDRFSAERTGGSVSTLTIQRTQQEDSAVYLCASSSGQGASGYTFGSGTRLTVV.

This clone was seen only once. V usage is TRBV27 and J usage is TRBJ2-3, with D unclear. Germline V gene data show CDR1 as MNHEY and CDR2 as SMNVEV (reference sequence). The CDR3 has 13 residues. V gave up 3 bases and J gave up 1 base, with 5 bases separating them. CDR3 region: CASSFPRTDTQYF. In DNA form, the CDR3 reads TGTGCCAGCAGTTTTCCTCGCACAGATACGCAGTATTTT.

This clone was counted only a few times. The genes are TRBV4-2 and TRBJ2-5; D gene ambiguous. Germline CDR1 LGHNA, CDR2 YNFKEQ. The CDR3 spans 15 residues. V was trimmed by 0 bases and J by 4 bases, leaving 12 bases between them. CDR3 region: CASSQDWTDGETQYF. The CDR3 nucleotides read TGTGCCAGCAGCCAAGATTGGACCGACGGAGAGACCCAGTACTTC.

The genes are TRBV11-3 and TRBJ1-1, with D tentatively TRBD1 (6 bases). Between the trimmed V and J ends, which lost 5 bases and 8 bases, there was a span of 12 bases. Germline loops: CDR1 SGHNT, CDR2 YENEEA. The CDR3 is made up of 12 amino acids. This CDR3 is CASSLGQNEAFF. The CDR3 DNA reads TGTGCCAGCAGCCTTGGACAGAACGAAGCTTTCTTT.

A single count supports this clone. The chain is built from TRBV19 and TRBJ1-2; the match to TRBD1 covers 9 bases. Germline CDR1 is LNHDA and CDR2 is SQIVND (reference sequence). The CDR3 spans 16 residues. The trim removed 10 bases at V and 0 bases at J, leaving 12 bases unmatched. The CDR3 coding sequence is TGTGCCACCCGGACCGGGACAGGGAACTCTAACTATGGCTACACCTTC. Protein: CATRTGTGNSNYGYTF.

The rearrangement links TRBV7-9 to TRBJ1-6; D gene ambiguous. Per germline, CDR1 SEHNR and CDR2 FQNEAQ (reference sequence). The ends were cut back, 5 bases at V and 8 bases at J, with 10 bases in the middle. The CDR3 totals 13 residues. The CDR3 DNA sequence: TGTGCCAGCAGCACTTTAGGTGATTCACCCCTCCACTTT. It translates to CASSTLGDSPLHF.

This chain joins TRBV3-1 (or the pseudogene TRBV3-2) and TRBJ2-3, with D possibly matching TRBD2 (5 bases). V lost 0 bases and J 5 bases, leaving 12 bases between the germline ends. Germline V gives CDR1 LGHDT, CDR2 YNNKEL (reference sequence). This CDR3 comprises 15 residues. The CDR3 nucleotides read TGTGCCAGCAGCCAAGATCCAGTAAGCGGAGATACGCAGTATTTT. Residues: CASSQDPVSGDTQYF.

This clone has just a few counts. V usage is TRBV11-3 and J usage is TRBJ2-3; no reliable D call. Germline-derived CDR1 and CDR2 are SGHNT and YENEEA. The CDR3 runs to 16 residues. Trimming removed 3 bases at V and 2 bases at J, with 15 bases between. The CDR3 spells CASSFQKGYSTDTQYF. The DNA of the CDR3 is TGTGCCAGCAGCTTTCAGAAAGGGTACTCCACAGATACGCAGTATTTT. The complete variable domain, with remaining parts taken from reference TRBV11-3 and TRBJ2-3, reads EAGVVQSPRYKIIEKKQPVAFWCNPISGHNTLYWYLQNLGQGPELLIRYENEEAVDDSQLPKDRFSAERLKGVDSTLKIQPAELGDSAVYLCASSFQKGYSTDTQYFGPGTRLTVL.

The chain links TRBV24-1 to TRBJ2-6; no reliable D call. CDR1 is KGHDR and CDR2 is SFDVKD in the germline V gene. CDR3 length: 15 residues. The germline V and J ends were trimmed by 1 base and 0 bases, with 3 bases remaining between them. CDR3 sequence: CATSDLSSGANVLTF. Written as DNA, the CDR3 is TGTGCCACCAGTGATTTAAGCTCTGGGGCCAACGTCCTGACTTTC.

The V gene is TRBV12-5, the J gene TRBJ2-5; 8 bases fit TRBD1. CDR1 and CDR2 from the germline V gene are LGHNT and FRNRAP. The CDR3 loop spans 17 amino acids. Trimming cost V 3 bases and J 9 bases; bases outside gene matches: 18. CDR3 coding DNA: TGTGCTAGTGGTTTTTCTGGGACAGGTCTTTCAGGGGCGGCCCAGTACTTC. This sequence encodes CASGFSGTGLSGAAQYF.

This clone has just a few counts. The chain links TRBV6-5 to TRBJ1-1; D is ambiguous. Trimming removed 0 bases at V and 5 bases at J, with 13 bases between. Germline V CDR1 and CDR2: MNHEY, SVGAGI. The CDR3 has 15 amino acids. The CDR3 DNA reads as TGTGCCAGCAGTTACTCGGGAGGAGGGATGACTGAAGCTTTCTTT. Translated: CASSYSGGGMTEAFF.

V is TRBV12-5 and J is TRBJ1-1; tentatively, D is TRBD1 (5 bases). Between the trimmed V and J ends, which lost 3 bases and 8 bases, there was a span of 19 bases. Germline V gene lookup returns CDR1 LGHNT and CDR2 FRNRAP. The CDR3 contains 15 residues. CDR3 coding DNA: TGTGCTAGTGGTTTACTCCCCTCCGTGGGGGGGGAAGCTTTCTTT. Translating gives CASGLLPSVGGEAFF.

On this clone itself: The junction does not match germline at one end; this may be a read error. The same CDR3 also results from other DNA sequences found in this sample. This chain joins TRBV6-5 and TRBJ1-1; D not resolved. Per the germline V gene, CDR1 is MNHEY and CDR2 is SVGAGI. The CDR3 loop spans 15 amino acids. CDR3 coding DNA: TGTGCCAGCAGTTACTCGGCCGTATTGAACACTGAGGCTTTCTTT. Its translation is CASSYSAVLNTEAFF.

J is TRBJ1-1 and V is TRBV5-6; D perhaps matches TRBD1 (5 bases). Trimming took 3 bases from V and 6 from J, leaving 15 bases between them. Germline V gene sequence: CDR1 SGHDT, CDR2 YYEEEE. The CDR3 is 14 residues long. The CDR3 DNA follows: TGTGCCAGCAGCTACGGAACCCCGGGGGCTGAAGCTTTCTTT. Its protein product is CASSYGTPGAEAFF.

The chain is built from TRBV7-3 and TRBJ2-1, with 8 bases aligning to TRBD2. Trimming took 6 bases from V and 0 from J; bases not matched to a gene: 4. CDR3 length: 15 amino acids. The germline CDR1 and CDR2 sequences are SGHTA and FQGTGA. The CDR3 DNA follows: TGTGCCAGCAGTCGGGGGGGCCCCTCCTACAATGAGCAGTTCTTC. Encoded protein: CASSRGGPSYNEQFF.

This clone appeared a few times. The CDR3 DNA reads as TGTGCCAGCAGCCCACCGGGACGGATGTATGGCTACACCTTC. It specifies CASSPPGRMYGYTF. The chain has TRBV5-8 and TRBJ1-2; maybe TRBD1 (5 bases). The V and J ends lost 4 bases and 5 bases respectively, with 15 bases between them. Germline V gene data show CDR1 as SGHTS and CDR2 as YDEGEE. The CDR3 spans 14 residues. Full variable domain (outside the CDR3, taken from reference TRBV5-8 and TRBJ1-2): EAGVTQSPTHLIKTRGQQATLRCSPISGHTSVYWYQQALGLGLQFLLWYDEGEERNRGNFPPRFSGRQFPNYSSELNVNALELEDSALYLCASSPPGRMYGYTFGSGTRLTVV.

V is TRBV12-3 or TRBV12-4 and J is TRBJ1-1, with D uncertain. This CDR3 region has 13 residues. V dropped 7 bases and J dropped 9 bases, with 18 bases sitting between them. The CDR3 DNA sequence: TGTGCCAGCACCCAGGTTTCTGTAGGTAAAGCTTTCTTT. The encoded protein is CASTQVSVGKAFF.

V is TRBV14 and J is TRBJ2-2; TRBD2 aligns across 16 bases. CDR1 is SGHDN, CDR2 FVKESK, per germline. Trimming at V came to 4 bases and at J to 8 bases, leaving 7 bases not matched to a gene. This CDR3 comprises 17 residues. CDR3 residues: CASSPPGLAGGPGELFF. The CDR3 DNA is TGTGCCAGCAGCCCCCCGGGACTAGCGGGGGGGCCAGGGGAGCTGTTTTTT.

The V call is TRBV27, the J call TRBJ2-7; D unclear. V was clipped by 5 bases and J by 2 bases, with 19 bases between them. Germline V gene lookup returns CDR1 MNHEY and CDR2 SMNVEV (reference sequence). The length of the CDR3 is 16 residues. Here the CDR3 DNA reads TGTGCCAGCAGTCCAGAGGAGCGTTGGCGGCCCTACGAGCAGTACTTC. This sequence encodes CASSPEERWRPYEQYF.

The genes are TRBV4-1 and TRBJ1-4, with D tentatively TRBD1 (5 bases). The germline CDR1 and CDR2 sequences are MGHRA and YSYEKL. Trimming stripped 4 bases from V and 0 bases from J, with 9 bases between. The CDR3 extends over 15 amino acids. The CDR3 DNA reads TGCGCCAGCAGCCCCGGGGGGTCAACTAATGAAAAACTGTTTTTT. Translated: CASSPGGSTNEKLFF.

The chain couples TRBV18 to TRBJ1-1; possible D gene TRBD1, 6 bases. The CDR3 totals 15 residues. Germline-derived CDR1 and CDR2 are KGHSH and LQKENI. Trimming took 2 bases from V and 4 from J, leaving 14 bases between them. In nucleotides, the CDR3 is TGTGCCAGCTCACCATACGGGGGCCGGGGCACTGAAGCTTTCTTT. It encodes CASSPYGGRGTEAFF.

The chain uses TRBV9 and TRBJ2-2, with D tentatively TRBD2 (5 bases). V gave up 4 bases and J gave up 7 bases, with 20 bases separating them. CDR1 SGDLS and CDR2 YYNGEE come from the germline V gene. The CDR3 contains 16 residues. CDR3 sequence: CASSPREGKIGGELFF. The CDR3 DNA reads TGTGCCAGCAGCCCCCGGGAAGGTAAAATTGGCGGGGAGCTGTTTTTT. Together with reference TRBV9 and TRBJ2-2, the CDR3 gives the full variable domain: DSGVTQTPKHLITATGQRVTLRCSPRSGDLSVYWYQQSLDQGLQFLIQYYNGEERAKGNILERFSAQQFPDLHSELNLSSLELGDSALYFCASSPREGKIGGELFFGEGSRLTVL.

The rearrangement uses TRBV14 and TRBJ1-1; possible D gene TRBD1, 5 bases. CDR1 is SGHDN, CDR2 FVKESK, per germline. V gave up 2 bases and J gave up 3 bases, with 10 bases separating them. The CDR3 covers 14 residues. CDR3 region: CASSQIGADTEAFF. The CDR3 region has the DNA TGTGCCAGCAGCCAAATCGGGGCGGACACTGAAGCTTTCTTT.

This sequence joins TRBV18 and TRBJ2-7; no clear D. CDR3 length: 14 amino acids. Trimming removed 0 bases at V and 5 bases at J, with 11 bases between. Germline V gives CDR1 KGHSH, CDR2 LQKENI. CDR3 bases: TGTGCCAGCTCACCACCTACGTTTCAAAACGAGCAGTACTTC. Its protein product is CASSPPTFQNEQYF.

The chain has TRBV18 and TRBJ2-1; D may be TRBD1 (6 bases). Between the trimmed V and J ends, which lost 2 bases and 0 bases, there was a span of 8 bases. The CDR3 length is 15 residues. The germline CDR1 and CDR2 sequences are KGHSH and LQKENI. CDR3 in DNA: TGTGCCAGCTCACCATCCAGGGGCTCCTACAATGAGCAGTTCTTC. This gives the protein CASSPSRGSYNEQFF.

The rearrangement uses TRBV10-2 and TRBJ2-5; tentatively, D is TRBD1 (6 bases). This CDR3 region has 13 residues. Germline loops: CDR1 WSHSY, CDR2 SAAADI. The V end lost 6 bases, the J end lost 4 bases, and 12 bases lay between the germline ends. The CDR3 region has the DNA TGCGCCAGCAGACAGGGCCCTCGAGAGACCCAGTACTTC. Its translation: CASRQGPRETQYF.